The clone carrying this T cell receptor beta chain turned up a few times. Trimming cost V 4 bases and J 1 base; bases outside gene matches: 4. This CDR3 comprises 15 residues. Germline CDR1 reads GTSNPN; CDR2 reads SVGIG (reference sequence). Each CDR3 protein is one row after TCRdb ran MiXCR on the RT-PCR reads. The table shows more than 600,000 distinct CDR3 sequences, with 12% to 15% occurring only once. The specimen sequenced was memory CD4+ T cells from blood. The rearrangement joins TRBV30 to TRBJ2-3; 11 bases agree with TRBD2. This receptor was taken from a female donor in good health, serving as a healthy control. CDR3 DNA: TGTGCCTGGACCCTGGGACTAGCGGGCACAGATACGCAGTATTTT. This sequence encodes CAWTLGLAGTDTQYF.